What follows are 27 T cell receptor beta chains derived from one specimen sequenced in a study of T cell responses to AZD1222 COVID-19 vaccine. TCRdb's table, derived via immunoSEQ multiplex PCR, lists solely in-frame clones and lacks some. Of 130,000 or so clones listed, 92% are singletons. The material was peripheral blood, obtained on day 0 of AZD1222 vaccination. Every receptor here comes from an adult in good health.

The chain combines TRBV21-1 with TRBJ2-1; the D call of TRBD1 is as the table states it, not checked on the DNA. TRBV21-1 is given as a pseudogene. CDR3 length: 15 amino acids. CDR3 residues: CASPTGTGFYNEQFF. In nucleotides, the CDR3 is TGTGCCAGCCCAACCGGGACAGGGTTCTACAATGAGCAGTTCTTC.

This sequence joins TRBV9 and TRBJ1-1, with D tentatively TRBD1 (5 bases). The V end was cut by 4 bases, the J end by 7 bases, with 14 bases between. The CDR3 has 13 residues. Germline V gene data show CDR1 as SGDLS and CDR2 as YYNGEE. The CDR3 nucleotides read TGTGCCAGCAGCCCCCGGGGCCGCGGTGAAGCTTTCTTT. It translates to CASSPRGRGEAFF.

The rearrangement joins TRBV5-1 to TRBJ2-5, with TRBD1 matching over 9 bases. The V gene end was trimmed by 3 bases and the J gene end by 9 bases; junction bases not matched to a gene: 9. Germline V gene data show CDR1 as SGHRS and CDR2 as YFSETQ. CDR3 length: 14 amino acids. CDR3 nucleotides: TGCGCCAGCAGCTCAGGACAGGGGATAACGGCCCAGTACTTC. Translated, it gives CASSSGQGITAQYF.

This clone appeared a single time. This chain links TRBV5-5 with TRBJ1-1; D is unresolved. V lost 4 bases, J lost 4 bases, and 11 bases lay in between. CDR1 is SGHKS, CDR2 YYEKEE, per germline (reference sequence). CDR3 size: 13 residues. The DNA of the CDR3 is TGTGCCAGCAGCCGAAGGTTGGGCACTGAAGCTTTCTTT. The encoded protein is CASSRRLGTEAFF.

V usage is TRBV5-6 and J usage is TRBJ2-2, with D perhaps TRBD1 (6 bases). Trimming pared 0 bases from V and 6 bases from J, leaving 12 bases between. The CDR3 is made up of 15 amino acids. CDR1 and CDR2 from the germline V gene are SGHDT and YYEEEE. The DNA for the CDR3 is TGTGCCAGCAGCTTGGATTTAGGGGGTGCCGGGGAGCTGTTTTTT. Encoded protein: CASSLDLGGAGELFF.

The rearrangement joins TRBV28 to TRBJ1-5; weak D call: TRBD1 (6 bases). V dropped 6 bases and J dropped 0 bases, with 12 bases sitting between them. Germline V gives CDR1 MDHEN, CDR2 SYDVKM. The CDR3 length is 15 residues. In nucleotides, the CDR3 is TGTGCCAGCAGCCGGACAGCCCTTAGCAATCAGCCCCAGCATTTT. This codes for CASSRTALSNQPQHF.

The J gene is TRBJ2-7, the V gene TRBV15; no clear D gene. V lost 0 bases and J lost 1, with 7 bases in between. Germline values: CDR1 LNHNV, CDR2 YYDKDF (reference sequence). The CDR3 totals 14 residues. CDR3 sequence: CATSRDRPSYEQYF. CDR3 in DNA: TGTGCCACCAGCAGAGACAGGCCATCCTACGAGCAGTACTTC.

A remark on this clone: A read error may produce the germline difference seen at one junction end. V gene TRBV7-7 combines with J gene TRBJ1-5, with a tentative D call TRBD1 (6 bases). The CDR3 loop spans 13 amino acids. The germline CDR1 and CDR2 sequences are SSHAT and FNYEAQ (reference sequence). Here the CDR3 reads CASSQGLNQPQHF. CDR3 in DNA: TGTGCTAGCAGCCAGGGGCTCAATCAGCCCCAGCATTTT.

This sequence joins TRBV19 and TRBJ1-1; D uncertain. Germline CDR1 is LNHDA and CDR2 is SQIVND (reference sequence). This CDR3 is 12 amino acids long. The V and J ends lost 7 bases and 8 bases respectively, with 14 bases between them. The CDR3 loop is CASNFREGEAFF. Written as DNA, the CDR3 is TGTGCCAGTAACTTTAGGGAAGGCGAAGCTTTCTTT.

This chain uses TRBV5-1 with TRBJ1-6, with D tentatively TRBD1 (6 bases). Trimming removed 6 bases from V and 9 bases from J, with 22 bases in between. The CDR3 has 16 residues. Germline V gene sequence: CDR1 SGHRS, CDR2 YFSETQ. Here the CDR3 DNA reads TGCGCCAGCAAAGGGGGATCCCAGGTCCAGGGTTCACCCCTCCACTTT. The encoded protein is CASKGGSQVQGSPLHF. Drawing the rest from reference TRBV5-1 and TRBJ1-6, the complete variable domain is KAGVTQTPRYLIKTRGQQVTLSCSPISGHRSVSWYQQTPGQGLQFLFEYFSETQRNKGNFPGRFSGRQFSNSRSEMNVSTLELGDSALYLCASKGGSQVQGSPLHFGNGTRLTVT.

Here the CDR3 reads CASSIGVSEQYF. The CDR3 DNA is TGTGCCAGTAGTATTGGGGTTTCCGAGCAGTACTTC. The chain employs TRBV19 and TRBJ2-7; unclear D gene. Looked up from germline, CDR1 is LNHDA and CDR2 is SQIVND (reference sequence). The CDR3 has 12 residues. The V gene lost 3 bases and the J gene lost 6 bases, with 9 bases spanning the gap.

The chain uses TRBV3-1 (or the pseudogene TRBV3-2) and TRBJ2-1, with 8 bases matching TRBD2. The CDR3 contains 16 residues. J was trimmed by 6 bases and V by 0 bases; bases with no gene match: 7. Germline CDR1 reads LGHDT; CDR2 reads YNNKEL (reference sequence). CDR3 amino acids: CASSQEIQRGSNEQFF. DNA of the CDR3: TGTGCCAGCAGCCAAGAAATCCAGCGGGGGTCCAATGAGCAGTTCTTC.

The rearrangement joins TRBV5-1 to TRBJ1-4, with 7 bases identical to TRBD1. Per germline, CDR1 SGHRS and CDR2 YFSETQ. The CDR3 is made up of 15 amino acids. J lost 3 bases, V lost 4 bases, and 6 bases had no gene match. CDR3 in amino acids: CASSIGQVANEKLFF. The CDR3 DNA is TGCGCCAGCAGCATTGGACAGGTCGCTAATGAAAAACTGTTTTTT.

The V gene is TRBV6-5, the J gene TRBJ2-1, with D maybe TRBD2 (6 bases). The V gene lost 0 bases and the J gene lost 8 bases, with 14 bases spanning the gap. In germline, CDR1 is MNHEY, CDR2 SVGAGI. This CDR3 contains 15 residues. CDR3 region: CASSYSRGEGDEQFF. The CDR3 nucleotides are TGTGCCAGCAGTTACTCTCGCGGGGAAGGGGATGAGCAGTTCTTC.

This chain connects TRBV6-4 to TRBJ1-6; 9 positions match TRBD1. Per germline, CDR1 MRHNA and CDR2 SNTAGT. The V segment lost 7 bases and the J segment 5 bases; nucleotides outside the gene matches: 9. CDR3 length: 16 residues. The CDR3 is CASTTGTGLDNSPLHF. CDR3 sequence (DNA): TGTGCCAGCACAACCGGGACAGGGTTGGATAATTCACCCCTCCACTTT.

The chain employs TRBV19 and TRBJ2-3; possibly TRBD2 for D (6 bases). Between the trimmed V and J ends, which lost 11 bases and 0 bases, there was a span of 12 bases. This CDR3 is built from 13 residues. Germline loops: CDR1 LNHDA, CDR2 SQIVND (reference sequence). CDR3 nucleotide sequence: TGTGCCGCGGGGTGGGCAAGCACAGATACGCAGTATTTT. This gives the protein CAAGWASTDTQYF.

The chain employs TRBV27 and TRBJ1-5; possible D gene TRBD1, 6 bases. CDR3 length: 16 residues. Trimming cost V 6 bases and J 4 bases, with 19 bases left between them. The V gene's germline CDR1 is MNHEY and CDR2 SMNVEV (reference sequence). The CDR3 sequence is CASSRDKTWGNQPQHF. For the CDR3, the DNA is TGTGCCAGCAGCCGGGACAAAACCTGGGGAAATCAGCCCCAGCATTTT.

The chain couples TRBV5-8 to TRBJ1-2, with 7 bases identical to TRBD1. The CDR3 is 13 amino acids. V lost 5 bases and J lost 4; bases outside the gene matches: 5. Per the germline V gene, CDR1 is SGHTS and CDR2 is YDEGEE. The CDR3 nucleotides are TGTGCCAGCAGTCAGGGACAGTTCTATGGCTACACCTTC. Protein: CASSQGQFYGYTF.

The chain combines TRBV28 with TRBJ1-2, with D tentatively TRBD1 (6 bases). The CDR3 spans 13 residues. V lost 6 bases and J 5 bases, leaving 13 bases between the germline ends. Germline CDR1 reads MDHEN; CDR2 reads SYDVKM. CDR3 sequence (DNA): TGTGCCAGCAGATCCGGGACACCATATGGCTACACCTTC. Translated, it gives CASRSGTPYGYTF.

The chain joins TRBV28 to TRBJ2-7; D not resolved. The CDR3 is 14 amino acids. V lost 6 bases and J lost 5, with 17 bases in between. Germline V gene lookup returns CDR1 MDHEN and CDR2 SYDVKM. The CDR3 nucleotides read TGTGCCAGCAGCTCACCCTCGGGCAGCCACGAGCAGTACTTC. Its protein is CASSSPSGSHEQYF.

The chain employs TRBV28 and TRBJ1-1; the D gene is possibly TRBD1 (5 bases). Germline CDR1 and CDR2: MDHEN and SYDVKM. V gave up 6 bases and J gave up 6 bases, with 17 bases separating them. The CDR3 totals 14 residues. CDR3 bases: TGTGCCAGCAGGAGGACACCCCTTAGGGCTGAAGCTTTCTTT. Its protein product is CASRRTPLRAEAFF. The full variable domain, rest sourced from reference TRBV28 and TRBJ1-1, is DVKVTQSSRYLVKRTGEKVFLECVQDMDHENMFWYRQDPGLGLRLIYFSYDVKMKEKGDIPEGYSVSREKKERFSLILESASTNQTSMYLCASRRTPLRAEAFFGQGTRLTVV.

This chain connects TRBV6-5 to TRBJ2-1, with 7 bases matching TRBD1. Germline CDR1 and CDR2: MNHEY and SVGAGI. The trim removed 4 bases at V and 3 bases at J, leaving 6 bases unmatched. This CDR3 region has 15 residues. The CDR3 spells CASSSGGEYYNEQFF. The CDR3 DNA reads as TGTGCCAGCAGTTCAGGGGGAGAATACTACAATGAGCAGTTCTTC.

V usage is TRBV28 and J usage is TRBJ1-2, with TRBD1 identical over 10 bases. Germline CDR1 MDHEN, CDR2 SYDVKM. V lost 6 bases, J lost 3 bases, and 16 bases stayed unmatched. The CDR3 consists of 18 residues. CDR3 amino acids: CASSPDPGQGLGDYGYTF. The CDR3 DNA follows: TGTGCCAGCAGCCCCGATCCGGGACAGGGGTTAGGGGACTATGGCTACACCTTC.

This chain connects TRBV3-1 (or the pseudogene TRBV3-2) to TRBJ2-1; 12 bases agree with TRBD2. Trimming cost V 4 bases and J 6 bases; bases outside gene matches: 4. CDR1 LGHDT and CDR2 YNNKEL come from the germline V gene (reference sequence). This CDR3 is built from 15 residues. CDR3 sequence reads: CASSLRLAGANEQFF. For the CDR3, the DNA is TGTGCCAGCAGCCTTCGACTAGCGGGGGCCAATGAGCAGTTCTTC.

The gene calls are TRBV19 and TRBJ1-1, with D possibly being TRBD1 (5 bases). The V gene's germline CDR1 is LNHDA and CDR2 SQIVND (reference sequence). CDR3 length: 14 amino acids. Deletions cut 4 bases from V and 4 bases from J, with 13 bases between. In DNA form, the CDR3 reads TGTGCCAGTAGTAGTGGCAGGGACGGCACTGAAGCTTTCTTT. Translated, it gives CASSSGRDGTEAFF.

V usage is TRBV28 and J usage is TRBJ1-4, with D uncertain. The CDR3 sequence is 10 residues long. The V end was cut by 6 bases, the J end by 5 bases, with 1 base between. Germline values: CDR1 MDHEN, CDR2 SYDVKM. The CDR3 coding sequence is TGTGCCAGCAGCAATGAAAAACTGTTTTTT. Protein sequence: CASSNEKLFF.

This chain connects TRBV27 to TRBJ1-6, with 7 bases identical to TRBD1. The germline V gene encodes CDR1 MNHEY and CDR2 SMNVEV (reference sequence). The CDR3 totals 17 residues. The V segment lost 6 bases and the J segment 4 bases; nucleotides outside the gene matches: 12. The CDR3 nucleotides read TGTGCCAGCAGCGCCTTTGGAGACAGGGTGTATAATTCACCCCTCCACTTT. Translated: CASSAFGDRVYNSPLHF.